What follows describes a single T cell receptor beta chain. Its matching antigen is unknown. Per the germline V gene, CDR1 is MNHNS and CDR2 is SASEGT. The J segment lost 5 bases and the V segment lost 2 bases, leaving 4 bases of the junction unmatched. This CDR3 comprises 15 residues. The data belong to a study of cytomegalovirus exposure and HLA in healthy donors. Study-level points and caveats: The study listed approximately 170 cytomegalovirus-associated TCR beta chains.

Clones were sequenced by immunoSEQ multiplex PCR, and TCRdb holds only the in-frame ones, with some missing. The profile covers around 250,000 clones, with 90% appearing a single time and roughly 0.4% taken by the ten largest. The sequenced sample was PBMCs. The receptor was isolated from a woman between 18 and 29 years old in good health and CMV-seronegative. The J gene is TRBJ2-1, the V gene TRBV6-1; TRBD2 matches at 9 bases. CDR3 bases: TGTGCCAGCAGTGAATTAGCGGGGGTCAACAATGAGCAGTTCTTC. Translation: CASSELAGVNNEQFF.